The clone carrying this T cell receptor beta chain was counted between two and nine times. As processed by the authors: It was from reference gene primer amplification that nucleated cell counts were estimated. Repertoires were generated with immunoSEQ multiplex PCR, while TCRdb's copy carries only in-frame clones and drops some. Clone size and V and J calls were adopted from that table, with D and trimming inferred from the DNA. The table shows approximately 220,000 clones, with approximately 84% occurring only once. This sample stems from a study of blood T cell repertoires in COVID-19. For the study at large: The United States, Italy and Spain provided the acute and convalescent COVID-19 samples.

V lost 1 base to trimming and J lost 0 bases, with 10 bases between them. Germline assignment: CDR1 MGHRA and CDR2 YSYEKL. The CDR3 is 16 amino acids. The origin of this receptor is a man aged 45-65 years who had recovered from COVID-19. The V gene is TRBV4-1, the J gene TRBJ1-5; D not resolved. The source material was peripheral blood. In nucleotides, the CDR3 is TGCGCCAGCAGCCAAGGCCGCAGTTTTAGCAATCAGCCCCAGCATTTT. It translates to CASSQGRSFSNQPQHF.